This T cell receptor beta chain stems from a study of Ad26.COV2.S vaccination and SARS-CoV-2 variants. Germline CDR1 is SGHTA and CDR2 is FQGTGA. The CDR3 is made up of 14 amino acids. Trimming cost V 3 bases and J 5 bases, with 10 bases left between them. Libraries were prepared by immunoSEQ multiplex PCR; TCRdb keeps only in-frame clonotypes and omits some of them. The data contain roughly 380,000 clones, around 92% of them seen just once; the ten biggest clones take up roughly 3.9%. The sequencing used peripheral blood, collected after recovery from COVID-19. The TCR was taken from a human donor who had recovered from COVID-19. The chain uses TRBV7-3 and TRBJ2-2, with D perhaps assigned TRBD1 or TRBD2 (5 bases each). In DNA, the CDR3 is TGTGCCAGCAGCTTGGGACGGGGTACCGGGGAGCTGTTTTTT. Protein: CASSLGRGTGELFF.